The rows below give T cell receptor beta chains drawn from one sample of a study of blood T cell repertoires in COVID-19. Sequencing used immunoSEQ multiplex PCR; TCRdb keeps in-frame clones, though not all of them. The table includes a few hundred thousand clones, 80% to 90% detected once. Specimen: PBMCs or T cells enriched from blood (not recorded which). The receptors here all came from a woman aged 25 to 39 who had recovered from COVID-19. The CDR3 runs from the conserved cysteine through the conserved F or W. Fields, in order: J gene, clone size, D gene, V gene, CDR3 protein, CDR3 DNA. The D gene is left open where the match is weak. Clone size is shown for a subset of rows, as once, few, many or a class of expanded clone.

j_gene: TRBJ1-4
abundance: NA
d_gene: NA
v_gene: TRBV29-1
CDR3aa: CSVARDSEKLFF
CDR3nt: TGCAGCGTTGCGAGGGATTCTGAAAAACTGTTTTTT

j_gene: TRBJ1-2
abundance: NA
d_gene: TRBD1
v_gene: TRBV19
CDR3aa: CASSMTRAGRDRGSRSTF
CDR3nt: TGTGCCAGTAGTATGACCAGAGCCGGCCGGGACAGGGGCTCCCGGAGCACCTTC

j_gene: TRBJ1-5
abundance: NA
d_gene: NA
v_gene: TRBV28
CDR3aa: CASSLNGDQPQHF
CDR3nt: TGTGCCAGCAGTTTAAACGGGGATCAGCCCCAGCATTTT

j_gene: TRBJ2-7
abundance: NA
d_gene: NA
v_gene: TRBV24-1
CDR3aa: CATSDETTYEQYF
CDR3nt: TGTGCCACCAGTGACGAAACAACCTACGAGCAGTACTTC

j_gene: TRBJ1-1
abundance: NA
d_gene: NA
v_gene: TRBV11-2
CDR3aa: CASSLEKGGRTEAFF
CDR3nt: TGTGCCAGCAGCTTAGAGAAGGGAGGACGCACTGAAGCTTTCTTT

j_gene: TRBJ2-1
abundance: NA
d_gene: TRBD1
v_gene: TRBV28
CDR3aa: CASSLGRTGVWQFF
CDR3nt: TGTGCCAGCAGTTTAGGGCGGACAGGTGTTTGGCAGTTCTTC

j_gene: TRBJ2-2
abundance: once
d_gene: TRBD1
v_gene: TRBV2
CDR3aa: CASSGDRENTGELFF
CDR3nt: TGTGCCAGCAGTGGGGACAGGGAGAACACCGGGGAGCTGTTTTTT

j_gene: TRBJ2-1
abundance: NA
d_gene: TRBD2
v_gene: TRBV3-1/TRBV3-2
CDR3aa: CASSQPRWTSGRGDEQFF
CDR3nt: TGTGCCAGCAGCCAACCCCGGTGGACTAGCGGGAGGGGAGATGAGCAGTTCTTC

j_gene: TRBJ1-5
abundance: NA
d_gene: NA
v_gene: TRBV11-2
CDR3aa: CASSLETDQPQHF
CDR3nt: TGTGCCAGCAGCTTAGAGACAGATCAGCCCCAGCATTTT

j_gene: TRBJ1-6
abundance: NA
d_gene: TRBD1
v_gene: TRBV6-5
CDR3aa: CASGRTGYNSPLHF
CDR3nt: TGTGCCAGCGGCAGGACAGGGTATAATTCACCCCTCCACTTT

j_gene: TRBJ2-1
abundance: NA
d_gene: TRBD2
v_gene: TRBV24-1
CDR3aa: CATSDRSGVSSYNEQFF
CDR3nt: TGTGCCACCAGTGACCGGAGCGGGGTGAGCTCCTACAATGAGCAGTTCTTC

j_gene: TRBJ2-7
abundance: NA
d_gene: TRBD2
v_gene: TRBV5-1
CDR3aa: CASSARAQGAGSSYEQYF
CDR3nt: TGCGCCAGCAGTGCGAGGGCGCAGGGAGCGGGAAGCTCCTACGAGCAGTACTTC

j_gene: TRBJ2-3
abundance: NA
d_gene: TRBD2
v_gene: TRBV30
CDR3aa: CAWTTRTSGGAAQYF
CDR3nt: TGTGCCTGGACTACCCGGACTAGCGGGGGGGCGGCGCAGTATTTT

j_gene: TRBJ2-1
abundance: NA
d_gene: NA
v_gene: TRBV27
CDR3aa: CASTLVRGSYNEQFF
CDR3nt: TGTGCCAGCACCTTAGTTAGGGGCTCCTACAATGAGCAGTTCTTC

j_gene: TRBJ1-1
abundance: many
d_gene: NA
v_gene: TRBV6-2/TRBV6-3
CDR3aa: CASSKGGTNTEAFF
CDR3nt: TGTGCCAGCAGTAAGGGGGGGACGAACACTGAAGCTTTCTTT

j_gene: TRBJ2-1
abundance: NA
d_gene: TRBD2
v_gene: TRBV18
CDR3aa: CASSPPGLAPYNEQFF
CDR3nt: TGTGCCAGCTCACCACCCGGACTAGCGCCTTACAATGAGCAGTTCTTC

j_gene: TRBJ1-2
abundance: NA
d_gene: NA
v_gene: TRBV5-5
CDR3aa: CASSLDRRRNGYTF
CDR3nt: TGTGCCAGCAGCTTGGATCGGCGGCGTAATGGCTACACCTTC

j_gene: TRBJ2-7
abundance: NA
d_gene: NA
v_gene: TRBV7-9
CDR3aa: CASSLAVGRDYEQYF
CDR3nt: TGTGCCAGCAGCTTAGCCGTGGGGAGAGACTACGAGCAGTACTTC

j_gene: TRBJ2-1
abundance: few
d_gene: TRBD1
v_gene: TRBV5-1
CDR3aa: CASRQGTNWINEQFF
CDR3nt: TGCGCCAGCCGACAGGGAACGAATTGGATCAATGAGCAGTTCTTC

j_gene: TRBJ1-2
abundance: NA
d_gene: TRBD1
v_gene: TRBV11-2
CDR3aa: CASSSPTGYGYTF
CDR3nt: TGTGCCAGCAGCTCCCCGACAGGGTATGGCTACACCTTC

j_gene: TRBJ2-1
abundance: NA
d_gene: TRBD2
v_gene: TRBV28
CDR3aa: CASTPGVRLAGPSDNEQFF
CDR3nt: TGTGCCAGCACCCCCGGAGTGAGGCTAGCGGGGCCCTCAGACAATGAGCAGTTCTTC

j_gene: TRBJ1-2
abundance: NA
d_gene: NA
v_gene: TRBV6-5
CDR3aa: CASSYSSDSYYGYTF
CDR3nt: TGTGCCAGCAGTTACTCGTCCGACAGTTACTATGGCTACACCTTC

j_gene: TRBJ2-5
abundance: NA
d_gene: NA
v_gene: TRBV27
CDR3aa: CASSYPGETQYF
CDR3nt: TGTGCCAGCAGTTACCCCGGGGAGACCCAGTACTTC

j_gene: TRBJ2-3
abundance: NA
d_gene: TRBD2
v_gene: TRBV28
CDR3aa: CASSLGLARIGDTQYF
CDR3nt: TGTGCCAGCAGTTTAGGACTAGCCCGCATAGGGGATACGCAGTATTTT

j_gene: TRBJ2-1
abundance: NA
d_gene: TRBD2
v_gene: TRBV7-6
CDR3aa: CASSSLSPGGLREQFF
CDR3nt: TGTGCCAGCAGCTCCCTTTCACCGGGGGGTCTCCGGGAGCAGTTCTTC

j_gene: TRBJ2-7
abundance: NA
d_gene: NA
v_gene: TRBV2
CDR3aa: CASGGNSYEQYF
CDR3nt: TGTGCCAGCGGAGGGAACTCCTACGAGCAGTACTTC

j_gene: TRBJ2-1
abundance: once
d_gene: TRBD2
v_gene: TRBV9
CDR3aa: CASSGGGTRENEQFF
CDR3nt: TGTGCCAGCAGCGGAGGGGGGACTAGGGAGAATGAGCAGTTCTTC

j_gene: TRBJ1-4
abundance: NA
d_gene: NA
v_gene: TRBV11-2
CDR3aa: CASSPLSGYEKLFF
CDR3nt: TGTGCCAGCAGCCCTCTAAGCGGGTATGAAAAACTGTTTTTT

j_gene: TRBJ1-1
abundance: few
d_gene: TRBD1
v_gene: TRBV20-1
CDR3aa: CSAAGGAFF
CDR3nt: TGCAGTGCTGCAGGGGGAGCTTTCTTT

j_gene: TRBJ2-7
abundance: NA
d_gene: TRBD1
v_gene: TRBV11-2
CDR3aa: CASSSLPGQGPYEQYF
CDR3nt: TGTGCCAGCAGCTCATTACCGGGACAGGGGCCATACGAGCAGTACTTC

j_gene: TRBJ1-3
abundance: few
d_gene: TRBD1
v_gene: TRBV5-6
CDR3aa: CASIADRGIGNTIYF
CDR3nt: TGTGCCAGCATCGCGGACAGGGGGATTGGAAACACCATATATTTT

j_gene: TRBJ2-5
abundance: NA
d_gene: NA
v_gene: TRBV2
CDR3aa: CASSGGLFQETQYF
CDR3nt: TGTGCCAGCAGTGGAGGACTGTTCCAAGAGACCCAGTACTTC

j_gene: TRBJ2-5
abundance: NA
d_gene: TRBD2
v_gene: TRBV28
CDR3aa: CASSWPGLAGGGGETQYF
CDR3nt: TGTGCCAGCAGTTGGCCTGGACTAGCGGGAGGTGGGGGAGAGACCCAGTACTTC

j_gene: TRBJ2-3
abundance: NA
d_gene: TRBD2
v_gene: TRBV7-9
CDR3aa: CASRESGRAMDTQYF
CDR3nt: TGTGCCAGCAGAGAAAGCGGGAGGGCGATGGATACGCAGTATTTT

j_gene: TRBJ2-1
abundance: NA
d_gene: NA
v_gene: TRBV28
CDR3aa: CASRPTGTYFNEQFF
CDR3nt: TGTGCCAGCAGGCCTACCGGGACTTACTTCAATGAGCAGTTCTTC

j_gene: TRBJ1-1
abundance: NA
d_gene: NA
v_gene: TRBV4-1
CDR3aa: CASSPWSGNTEAFF
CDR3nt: TGCGCCAGCAGCCCATGGTCCGGGAACACTGAAGCTTTCTTT

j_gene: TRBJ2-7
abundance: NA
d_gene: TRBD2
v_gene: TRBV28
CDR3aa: CASSPLAGPYEQYF
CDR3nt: TGTGCCAGCAGTCCACTAGCGGGTCCCTACGAGCAGTACTTC

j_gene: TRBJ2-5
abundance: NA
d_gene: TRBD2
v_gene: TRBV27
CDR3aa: CASRGTSPRETQYF
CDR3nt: TGTGCCAGCAGAGGGACTAGTCCGCGGGAGACCCAGTACTTC